The 26 T cell receptor beta chains in this list originate from one sample, sequenced in a study of blood T cell repertoires in COVID-19. The data were produced by immunoSEQ multiplex PCR, yet TCRdb's version contains in-frame clones alone and is incomplete. Of 120,000 or so clones in the sample, around four fifths were seen once. Sequenced: peripheral blood. The receptor set was obtained from a man aged 55 to 70 with active or convalescent COVID-19.

This clone was counted only a few times. The J gene is TRBJ1-2, the V gene TRBV5-1, with D hard to call. The germline V gene has CDR1 SGHRS and CDR2 YFSETQ. Trimming shortened V by 0 bases and J by 4 bases, and 16 bases separated the two germline ends. This CDR3 spans 16 amino acids. For the CDR3, the DNA is TGCGCCAGCAGCTTGGGTCCCCGCGGGAGCAGCTATGGCTACACCTTC. Protein sequence: CASSLGPRGSSYGYTF. Filled out from reference TRBV5-1 and TRBJ1-2, the complete variable domain reads KAGVTQTPRYLIKTRGQQVTLSCSPISGHRSVSWYQQTPGQGLQFLFEYFSETQRNKGNFPGRFSGRQFSNSRSEMNVSTLELGDSALYLCASSLGPRGSSYGYTFGSGTRLTVV.

V is TRBV28 and J is TRBJ1-2; D is ambiguous. Trimming removed 2 bases at V and 2 bases at J, with 9 bases between. CDR1 and CDR2 (germline): MDHEN, SYDVKM. This CDR3 has 14 amino acids. CDR3 loop: CASSLLSGNYGYTF. The DNA for the CDR3 is TGTGCCAGCAGTTTACTATCCGGGAACTATGGCTACACCTTC.

The chain uses TRBV4-3 and TRBJ2-3; the D gene is possibly TRBD2 (6 bases). Germline CDR1 and CDR2: LGHNA and YSLEER. The V end lost 4 bases, the J end lost 2 bases, and 13 bases lay between the germline ends. This CDR3 has 15 amino acids. The CDR3 DNA sequence: TGCGCCAGCAGCCGTTCTAGCGTCCCCACAGATACGCAGTATTTT. Translating it yields CASSRSSVPTDTQYF.

The chain combines TRBV18 with TRBJ2-6; D may be TRBD1 (6 bases). Per germline, CDR1 KGHSH and CDR2 LQKENI. The V end lost 5 bases, the J end lost 0 bases, and 8 bases lay between the germline ends. This CDR3 comprises 15 residues. The CDR3 DNA reads as TGTGCCAGCTCAGTACAGGGCTCTGGGGCCAACGTCCTGACTTTC. It yields the protein CASSVQGSGANVLTF. Based on the CDR3 plus reference TRBV18 and TRBJ2-6, the full variable domain is NAGVMQNPRHLVRRRGQEARLRCSPMKGHSHVYWYRQLPEEGLKFMVYLQKENIIDESGMPKERFSAEFPKEGPSILRIQQVVRGDSAAYFCASSVQGSGANVLTFGAGSRLTVL.

This rearrangement joins TRBV4-1 to TRBJ2-6, with D perhaps matching TRBD1 (5 bases). Trimming took off 0 bases at V and 1 base at J, with 7 bases between the two ends. From germline, CDR1 is MGHRA and CDR2 YSYEKL. The CDR3 is made up of 16 amino acids. The CDR3 DNA reads TGCGCCAGCAGCCAAGATCAGGGATCTGGGGCCAACGTCCTGACTTTC. Protein product: CASSQDQGSGANVLTF.

Comments on this clone: The junction and the germline gene differ at one end; a read error may be behind it. The chain links TRBV12-3 or TRBV12-4 to TRBJ1-5; unclear D gene. The CDR3 is 13 residues long. CDR3 sequence: CASSFRRFQSQHF. In DNA, the CDR3 is TGTGCCAGCAGTTTTAGGAGGTTTCAGTCCCAGCATTTT.

In this sample, this clone turned up a few times. The rearrangement links TRBV12-5 to TRBJ2-2; the match to TRBD1 covers 7 bases. Unmatched junction bases numbered 10, after V lost 7 bases and J lost 5 bases. CDR1 and CDR2 from the germline V gene are LGHNT and FRNRAP. The CDR3 is made up of 15 amino acids. The CDR3 region has the DNA TGTGCTAGTGCCCCCGACAGGGTGGATACCGGGGAGCTGTTTTTT. It codes for CASAPDRVDTGELFF.

This rearrangement joins TRBV3-1 (or the pseudogene TRBV3-2) to TRBJ1-5, with D maybe TRBD1 (5 bases). Germline CDR1 LGHDT, CDR2 YNNKEL (reference sequence). With 4 bases removed from V and 6 bases from J, the gap between germline ends came to 10 bases. CDR3 length equals 13 residues. CDR3 amino acids: CASSPDGAQPQHF. CDR3 coding DNA: TGTGCCAGCAGCCCCGATGGGGCTCAGCCCCAGCATTTT.

V usage is TRBV28 and J usage is TRBJ2-7, with D perhaps matching TRBD1 (6 bases). Germline V gene data show CDR1 as MDHEN and CDR2 as SYDVKM. The CDR3 totals 13 residues. V dropped 8 bases and J dropped 2 bases, with 13 bases sitting between them. CDR3 protein: CASGPQGTYEQYF. The CDR3 DNA reads TGTGCCAGCGGCCCACAGGGAACCTACGAGCAGTACTTC.

The chain combines TRBV12-3 or TRBV12-4 with TRBJ2-1, with D perhaps TRBD2 (5 bases). Between the trimmed V and J ends, which lost 4 bases and 9 bases, there was a span of 13 bases. The length of the CDR3 is 13 residues. CDR3 amino acids: CASSWEPRSEQFF. DNA of the CDR3: TGTGCCAGCAGTTGGGAGCCTAGGAGTGAGCAGTTCTTC.

The rearrangement uses TRBV12-3 or TRBV12-4 and TRBJ2-7, with D perhaps matching TRBD1 (6 bases). V was cut by 5 bases and J by 6 bases, with 11 bases left in between. This CDR3 is built from 12 residues. Here the CDR3 DNA reads TGTGCCAGCAGTCCCACAGGGCGCGAGCAGTACTTC. It translates to CASSPTGREQYF.

The chain is built from TRBV27 and TRBJ1-2, with 8 bases matching TRBD1. Trimming cost V 2 bases and J 6 bases; bases outside gene matches: 2. From germline, CDR1 is MNHEY and CDR2 SMNVEV (reference sequence). CDR3 length equals 13 residues. The CDR3 here is CASSLGDRHGYTF. CDR3 nucleotides: TGTGCCAGCAGTTTAGGGGACAGGCATGGCTACACCTTC.

The V and J genes are TRBV5-1 and TRBJ2-1; 12 bases line up with TRBD1. The J segment lost 7 bases and the V segment lost 7 bases, leaving 6 bases of the junction unmatched. The CDR3 runs to 14 residues. The germline V gene encodes CDR1 SGHRS and CDR2 YFSETQ. The CDR3 region is CASEGTGGRNEQFF. The CDR3 region has the DNA TGCGCCAGCGAAGGGACAGGGGGCCGGAATGAGCAGTTCTTC.

The chain combines TRBV5-5 with TRBJ1-1; TRBD1 matches at 7 bases. V dropped 6 bases and J dropped 7; count of bases not matched to a gene: 9. The CDR3 loop spans 13 amino acids. CDR1 SGHKS and CDR2 YYEKEE come from the germline V gene (reference sequence). Here the CDR3 reads CASTRGGPNEAFF. CDR3 in DNA: TGTGCCAGCACCCGAGGGGGCCCCAATGAAGCTTTCTTT. Looking up the rest from reference TRBV5-5 and TRBJ1-1 gives the full variable domain: DAGVTQSPTHLIKTRGQQVTLRCSPISGHKSVSWYQQVLGQGPQFIFQYYEKEERGRGNFPDRFSARQFPNYSSELNVNALLLGDSALYLCASTRGGPNEAFFGQGTRLTVV.

CDR3 sequence (DNA): TGTGCCATCAGTGAGTCTACATCCACAGATACGCAGTATTTT. The encoded protein is CAISESTSTDTQYF. This chain joins TRBV10-3 and TRBJ2-3; no definite D call. CDR1 is ENHRY, CDR2 SYGVKD, per germline. Between the trimmed V and J ends, which lost 0 bases and 2 bases, there was a span of 6 bases. This CDR3 region has 14 residues.

The chain recombines TRBV5-6 with TRBJ2-3; D is undetermined. Germline V lookup: CDR1 SGHDT, CDR2 YYEEEE. Between the trimmed V and J ends, which lost 0 bases and 1 base, there was a span of 6 bases. The CDR3 has 14 residues. CDR3 protein: CASSLGLGTDTQYF. CDR3 DNA sequence: TGTGCCAGCAGCTTGGGATTAGGCACAGATACGCAGTATTTT.

In its sample, this clone was seen a few times. The rearrangement uses TRBV2 and TRBJ2-5; TRBD2 might be the D (5 bases). Germline V CDR1 and CDR2: SNHLY, FYNNEI. V lost 6 bases to trimming and J lost 4 bases, with 12 bases between them. The CDR3 covers 13 residues. The CDR3 DNA reads TGTGCCAGCAGGGACTTGGGCTTAGAGACCCAGTACTTC. As protein: CASRDLGLETQYF. The full variable domain, completed using reference TRBV2 and TRBJ2-5, is EPEVTQTPSHQVTQMGQEVILRCVPISNHLYFYWYRQILGQKVEFLVSFYNNEISEKSEIFDDQFSVERPDGSNFTLKIRSTKLEDSAMYFCASRDLGLETQYFGPGTRLLVL.

The chain carries TRBV18 and TRBJ2-5, with D tentatively TRBD2 (6 bases). Between the trimmed V and J ends, which lost 6 bases and 4 bases, there was a span of 18 bases. The CDR3 length is 15 residues. Germline CDR1 is KGHSH and CDR2 is LQKENI. CDR3 nucleotide sequence: TGTGCCAGCTCCCCGGGAGCGAGTGGCACAGAGACCCAGTACTTC. This sequence encodes CASSPGASGTETQYF.

This rearrangement joins TRBV11-3 to TRBJ2-3; no clear D. The CDR3 totals 14 residues. The V gene's germline CDR1 is SGHNT and CDR2 YENEEA. V was cut by 5 bases and J by 2 bases, with 11 bases left in between. The CDR3, as DNA: TGTGCCAGCAGCCTAACTACGAACACAGATACGCAGTATTTT. It yields the protein CASSLTTNTDTQYF.

The chain employs TRBV5-1 and TRBJ2-3; TRBD2 matches 8 bases. Looked up from germline, CDR1 is SGHRS and CDR2 is YFSETQ. The trim removed 4 bases at V and 10 bases at J, leaving 17 bases unmatched. This CDR3 region has 16 residues. Here the CDR3 reads CASSLGLGAGEGAQYF. DNA of the CDR3: TGCGCCAGCAGCCTAGGACTCGGAGCGGGAGAAGGGGCGCAGTATTTT.

The chain couples TRBV3-1 (or the pseudogene TRBV3-2) to TRBJ1-2, with D unclear. The CDR3 length is 15 residues. Germline values: CDR1 LGHDT, CDR2 YNNKEL (reference sequence). V gave up 0 bases and J gave up 4 bases, with 12 bases separating them. CDR3 DNA: TGTGCCAGCAGCCAAGATACGGCAGGCCCCTATGGCTACACCTTC. Its protein is CASSQDTAGPYGYTF.

This chain connects TRBV7-5 to TRBJ2-7; the DNA was not used to check the table's D call, TRBD1. TRBV7-5 is given as a pseudogene. The CDR3 totals 14 residues. The CDR3 bases are TGTGTCAGAAGCTTAGAGGGCAGGGAAGACGAGCAGTACTTC. It is translated as CVRSLEGREDEQYF.

V is TRBV15 and J is TRBJ2-7; no clear D. V was trimmed by 3 bases and J by 3 bases, leaving 21 bases between them. CDR3 length: 17 residues. Germline CDR1 is LNHNV and CDR2 is YYDKDF (reference sequence). CDR3 in DNA: TGTGCCACCAGCAGCGAGATGGCGTCCCCCTGGAGCTACGAGCAGTACTTC. Translating it yields CATSSEMASPWSYEQYF.

The chain combines TRBV6-5 with TRBJ2-3, with TRBD2 identical over 7 bases. The V segment lost 7 bases and the J segment 8 bases; nucleotides outside the gene matches: 12. Germline loops: CDR1 MNHEY, CDR2 SVGAGI. CDR3 size: 14 residues. The CDR3 loop reads CASNGAGGGGTQYF. The CDR3 DNA reads TGTGCCAGCAATGGGGCAGGCGGGGGTGGTACGCAGTATTTT.

This clone came up many times. J is TRBJ2-2 and V is TRBV7-9; D gene uncertain. The V end lost 5 bases, the J end lost 8 bases, and 18 bases lay between the germline ends. The germline gives CDR1 SEHNR, CDR2 FQNEAQ (reference sequence). The CDR3 is 15 amino acids. CDR3 in amino acids: CASSPPPRFGGELFF. Written as DNA, the CDR3 is TGTGCCAGCAGCCCTCCCCCCCGGTTCGGTGGGGAGCTGTTTTTT.

A few counts support this clone. CDR3 protein: CASSVTSTSSYEQYF. The CDR3 region has the DNA TGTGCCAGCAGCGTCACATCAACTAGCTCCTACGAGCAGTACTTC. The genes are TRBV6-5 and TRBJ2-7; perhaps TRBD2 as D (5 bases). The CDR3 runs 15 residues. Per germline, CDR1 MNHEY and CDR2 SVGAGI. V was clipped by 6 bases and J by 0 bases, with 15 bases between them.